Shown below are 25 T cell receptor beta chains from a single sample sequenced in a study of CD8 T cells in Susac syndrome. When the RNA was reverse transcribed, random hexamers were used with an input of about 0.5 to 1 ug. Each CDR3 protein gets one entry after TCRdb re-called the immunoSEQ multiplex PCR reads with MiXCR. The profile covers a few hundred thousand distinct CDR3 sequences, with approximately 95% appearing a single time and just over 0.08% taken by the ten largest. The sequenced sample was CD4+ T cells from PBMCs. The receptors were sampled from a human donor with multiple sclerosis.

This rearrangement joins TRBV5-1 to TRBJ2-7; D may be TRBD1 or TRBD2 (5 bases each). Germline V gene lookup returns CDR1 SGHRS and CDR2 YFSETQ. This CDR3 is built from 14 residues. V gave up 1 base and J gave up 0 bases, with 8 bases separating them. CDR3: CASSLPGSSYEQYF. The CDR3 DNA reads TGCGCCAGCAGCTTGCCAGGGAGCTCCTACGAGCAGTACTTC.

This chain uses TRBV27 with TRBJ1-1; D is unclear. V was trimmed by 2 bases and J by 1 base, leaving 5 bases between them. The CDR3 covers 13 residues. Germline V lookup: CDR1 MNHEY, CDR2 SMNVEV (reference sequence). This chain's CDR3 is CASSLMENTEAFF. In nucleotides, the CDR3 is TGTGCCAGCAGTTTAATGGAGAACACTGAAGCTTTCTTT.

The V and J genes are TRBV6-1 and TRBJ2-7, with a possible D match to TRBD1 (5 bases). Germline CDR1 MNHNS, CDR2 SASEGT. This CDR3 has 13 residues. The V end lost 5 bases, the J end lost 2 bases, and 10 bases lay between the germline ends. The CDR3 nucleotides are TGTGCCAGCAGTCCAGGGAATACCTACGAGCAGTACGTC. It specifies CASSPGNTYEQYV.

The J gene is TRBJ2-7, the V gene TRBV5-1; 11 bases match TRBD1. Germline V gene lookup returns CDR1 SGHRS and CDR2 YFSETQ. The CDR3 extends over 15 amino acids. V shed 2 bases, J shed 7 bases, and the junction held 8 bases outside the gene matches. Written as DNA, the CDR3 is TGCGCCAGCAGCTTAAACGGACAGGGGGCTGGGGAGCAGTACTTC. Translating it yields CASSLNGQGAGEQYF.

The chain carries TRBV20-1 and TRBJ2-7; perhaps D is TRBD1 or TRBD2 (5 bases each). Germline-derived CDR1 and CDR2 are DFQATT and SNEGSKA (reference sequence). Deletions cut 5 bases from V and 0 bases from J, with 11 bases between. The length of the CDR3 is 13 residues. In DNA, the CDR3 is TGCAGTGCTTGGGACGTTAGCTCCTACGAGCAGTACTTC. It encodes CSAWDVSSYEQYF.

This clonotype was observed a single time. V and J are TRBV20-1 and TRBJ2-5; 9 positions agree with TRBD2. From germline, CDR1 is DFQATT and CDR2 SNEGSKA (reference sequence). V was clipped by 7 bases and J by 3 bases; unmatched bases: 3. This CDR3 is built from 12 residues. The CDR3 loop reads CSVERGEETQYF. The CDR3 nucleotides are TGCAGTGTCGAGCGGGGGGAAGAGACCCAGTACTTC.

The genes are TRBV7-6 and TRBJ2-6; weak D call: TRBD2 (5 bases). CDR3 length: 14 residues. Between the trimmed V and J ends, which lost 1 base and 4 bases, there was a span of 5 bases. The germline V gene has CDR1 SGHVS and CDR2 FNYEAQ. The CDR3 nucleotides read TGTGCCAGCAGCTTAGTAGCGGGGGCCAACGTCCTGACTTTC. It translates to CASSLVAGANVLTF.

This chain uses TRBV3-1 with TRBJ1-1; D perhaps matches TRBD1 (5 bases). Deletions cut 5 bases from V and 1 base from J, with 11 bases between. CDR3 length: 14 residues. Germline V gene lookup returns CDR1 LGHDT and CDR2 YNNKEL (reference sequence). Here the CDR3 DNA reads TGTGCCAGCAGCTACCGACAGAAGAACACTGAAGCTTTCTTT. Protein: CASSYRQKNTEAFF.

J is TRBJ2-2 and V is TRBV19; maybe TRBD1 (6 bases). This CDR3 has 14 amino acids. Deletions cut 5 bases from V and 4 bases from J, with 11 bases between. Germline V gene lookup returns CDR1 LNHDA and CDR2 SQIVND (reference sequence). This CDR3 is CASSQNRATGELFF. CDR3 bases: TGTGCCAGTAGTCAAAACAGGGCCACCGGGGAGCTGTTTTTT.

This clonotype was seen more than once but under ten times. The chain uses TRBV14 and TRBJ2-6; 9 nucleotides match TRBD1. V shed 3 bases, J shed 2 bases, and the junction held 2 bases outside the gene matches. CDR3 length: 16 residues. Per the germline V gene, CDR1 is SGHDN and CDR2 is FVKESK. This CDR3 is CASSQDRGTGANVLTF. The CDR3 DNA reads TGTGCCAGCAGCCAGGACAGGGGAACTGGGGCCAACGTCCTGACTTTC.

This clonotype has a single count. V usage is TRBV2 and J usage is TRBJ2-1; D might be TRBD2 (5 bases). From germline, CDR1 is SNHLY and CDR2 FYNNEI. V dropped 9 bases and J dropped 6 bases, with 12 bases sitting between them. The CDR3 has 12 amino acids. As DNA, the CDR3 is TGTGCCAGGAGGATTCGGGGCAATGAGCAGTTCTTC. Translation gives CARRIRGNEQFF.

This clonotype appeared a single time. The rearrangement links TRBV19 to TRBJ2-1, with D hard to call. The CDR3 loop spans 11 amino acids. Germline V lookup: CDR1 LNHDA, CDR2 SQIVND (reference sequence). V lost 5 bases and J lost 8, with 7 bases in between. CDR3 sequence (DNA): TGTGCCAGTAGTGAATCGGATGAGCAGTTCTTC. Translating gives CASSESDEQFF. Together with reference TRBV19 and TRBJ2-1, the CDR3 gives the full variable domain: DGGITQSPKYLFRKEGQNVTLSCEQNLNHDAMYWYRQDPGQGLRLIYYSQIVNDFQKGDIAEGYSVSREKKESFPLTVTSAQKNPTAFYLCASSESDEQFFGPGTRLTVL.

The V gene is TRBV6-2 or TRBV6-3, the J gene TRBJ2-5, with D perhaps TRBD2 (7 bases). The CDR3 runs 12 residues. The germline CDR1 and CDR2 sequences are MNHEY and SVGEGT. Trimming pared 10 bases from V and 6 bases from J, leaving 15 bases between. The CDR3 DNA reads TGTGCCACCTCTTCGGGGGGCAAGACCCAGTACTTC. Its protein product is CATSSGGKTQYF.

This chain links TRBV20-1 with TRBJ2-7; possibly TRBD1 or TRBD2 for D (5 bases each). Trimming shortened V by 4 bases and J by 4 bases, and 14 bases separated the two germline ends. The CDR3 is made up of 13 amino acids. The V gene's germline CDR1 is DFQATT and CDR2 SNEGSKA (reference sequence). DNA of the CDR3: TGCAGTGCTACCCCGGGACCCGGATACGAGCAGTACGTC. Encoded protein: CSATPGPGYEQYV.

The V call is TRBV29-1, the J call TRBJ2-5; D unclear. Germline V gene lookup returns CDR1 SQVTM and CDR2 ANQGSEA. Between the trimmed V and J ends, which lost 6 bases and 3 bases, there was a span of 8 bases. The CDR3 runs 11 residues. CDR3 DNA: TGCAGCGTGGTTCCAAAAGAGACCCAGTACTTC. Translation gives CSVVPKETQYF.

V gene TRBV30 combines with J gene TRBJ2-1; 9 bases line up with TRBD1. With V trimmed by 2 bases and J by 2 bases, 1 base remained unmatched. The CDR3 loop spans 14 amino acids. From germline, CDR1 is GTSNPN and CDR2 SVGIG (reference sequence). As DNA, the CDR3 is TGTGCCTGGAGTCGGGACAGGGCCTACAATGAGCAGTTCTTC. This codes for CAWSRDRAYNEQFF.

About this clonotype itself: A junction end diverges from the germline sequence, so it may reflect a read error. CDR3 DNA sequence: TGTGCCACCAGTCGGGAGACCCAGTACTTC. Residues: CATSRETQYF. V and J are TRBV2 and TRBJ2-5; no reliable D call. The CDR3 contains 10 residues. CDR1 is SNHLY, CDR2 FYNNEI, per germline.

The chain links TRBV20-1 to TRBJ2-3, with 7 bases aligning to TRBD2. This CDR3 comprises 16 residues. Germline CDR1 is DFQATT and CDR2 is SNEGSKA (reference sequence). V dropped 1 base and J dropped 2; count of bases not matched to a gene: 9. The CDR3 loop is CSARAPSGGDTDTQYF. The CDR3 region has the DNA TGCAGTGCTAGAGCCCCGAGTGGGGGGGACACAGATACGCAGTATTTT.

The CDR3 bases are TGTGCCGGGGGACGGAACAGGTACGAGCAGTACTTC. Translation gives CAGGRNRYEQYF. The chain couples TRBV27 to TRBJ2-7; D tentatively reads TRBD1 or TRBD2 (5 bases each). The ends were cut back, 11 bases at V and 4 bases at J, with 15 bases in the middle. CDR3 length: 12 residues. Germline CDR1 is MNHEY and CDR2 is SMNVEV (reference sequence).

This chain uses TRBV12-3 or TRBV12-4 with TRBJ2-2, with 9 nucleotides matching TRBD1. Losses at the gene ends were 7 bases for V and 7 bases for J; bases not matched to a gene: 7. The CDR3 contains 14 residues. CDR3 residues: CASTGTGKRGELFF. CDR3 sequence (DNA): TGTGCCAGCACTGGGACAGGGAAACGCGGGGAGCTGTTTTTT.

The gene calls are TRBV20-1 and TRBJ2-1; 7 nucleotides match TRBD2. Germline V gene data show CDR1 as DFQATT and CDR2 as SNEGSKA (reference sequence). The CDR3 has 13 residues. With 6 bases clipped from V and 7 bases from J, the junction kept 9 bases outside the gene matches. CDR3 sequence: CSASGLRPNEQFF. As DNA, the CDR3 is TGCAGTGCATCGGGACTACGCCCTAATGAGCAGTTCTTC.

This CDR3 reads CASSGLAGTNTGELFF. The CDR3 region has the DNA TGTGCCAGCAGTGGGCTAGCGGGGACGAACACCGGGGAGCTGTTTTTT. V gene TRBV2 combines with J gene TRBJ2-2, with TRBD2 identical over 9 bases. CDR1 and CDR2 (germline): SNHLY, FYNNEI. J gave up 0 bases and V 4 bases, and 3 bases lay outside the gene matches. The CDR3 is 16 amino acids.

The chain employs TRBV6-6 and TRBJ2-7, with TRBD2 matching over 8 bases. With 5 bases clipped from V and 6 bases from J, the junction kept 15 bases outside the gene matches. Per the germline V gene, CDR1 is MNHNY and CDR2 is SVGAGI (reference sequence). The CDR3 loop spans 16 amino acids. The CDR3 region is CASSPSFRRGAGEQYF. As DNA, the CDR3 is TGTGCCAGCAGTCCCTCGTTCCGGCGGGGGGCCGGCGAGCAGTACTTC.

CDR3 in amino acids: CASSPGHPYSNQPQHF. CDR3 DNA sequence: TGTGCCAGCAGCCCAGGACACCCTTATAGCAATCAGCCCCAGCATTTT. V gene TRBV12-3 or TRBV12-4 combines with J gene TRBJ1-5, with D perhaps matching TRBD1 (5 bases). The CDR3 has 16 amino acids. Trimming stripped 6 bases from V and 0 bases from J, with 15 bases between.

The CDR3 DNA reads TGCAGCGTTGATACTAGGCGTCAAAGCACAGATACGCAGTATTTT. Translating gives CSVDTRRQSTDTQYF. The V and J genes are TRBV29-1 and TRBJ2-3, with D possibly TRBD2 on 5 matching bases. V shed 3 bases and J shed 0 bases, with 13 bases lying between them. The CDR3 consists of 15 residues. Germline V lookup: CDR1 SQVTM, CDR2 ANQGSEA.